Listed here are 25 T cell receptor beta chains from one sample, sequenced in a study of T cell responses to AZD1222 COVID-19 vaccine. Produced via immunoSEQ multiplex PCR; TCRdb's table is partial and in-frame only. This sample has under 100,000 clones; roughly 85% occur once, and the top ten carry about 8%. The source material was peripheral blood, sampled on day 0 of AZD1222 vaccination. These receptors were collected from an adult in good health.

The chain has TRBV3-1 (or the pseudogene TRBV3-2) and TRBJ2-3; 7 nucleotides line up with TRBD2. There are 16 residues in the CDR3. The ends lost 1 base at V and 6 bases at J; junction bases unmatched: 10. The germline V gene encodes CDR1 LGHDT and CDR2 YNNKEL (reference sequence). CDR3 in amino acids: CASSQGASGTRDTQYF. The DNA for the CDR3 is TGTGCCAGCAGCCAAGGGGCTAGCGGTACGAGGGATACGCAGTATTTT.

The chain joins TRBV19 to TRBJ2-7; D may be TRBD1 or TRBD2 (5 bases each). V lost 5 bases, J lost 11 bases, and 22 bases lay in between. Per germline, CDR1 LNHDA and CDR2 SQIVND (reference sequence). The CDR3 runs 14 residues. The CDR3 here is CASSADSSARGEYF. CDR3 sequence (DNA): TGTGCCAGTAGTGCCGACAGTTCAGCCCGAGGGGAGTACTTC.

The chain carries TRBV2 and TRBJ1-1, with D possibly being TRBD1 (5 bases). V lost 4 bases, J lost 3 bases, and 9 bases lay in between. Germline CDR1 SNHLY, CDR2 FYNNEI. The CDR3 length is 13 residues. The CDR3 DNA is TGTGCCAGCAGTGTGGGGGGGTACACTGAAGCTTTCTTT. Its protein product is CASSVGGYTEAFF. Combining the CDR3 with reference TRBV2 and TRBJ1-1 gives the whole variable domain EPEVTQTPSHQVTQMGQEVILRCVPISNHLYFYWYRQILGQKVEFLVSFYNNEISEKSEIFDDQFSVERPDGSNFTLKIRSTKLEDSAMYFCASSVGGYTEAFFGQGTRLTVV.

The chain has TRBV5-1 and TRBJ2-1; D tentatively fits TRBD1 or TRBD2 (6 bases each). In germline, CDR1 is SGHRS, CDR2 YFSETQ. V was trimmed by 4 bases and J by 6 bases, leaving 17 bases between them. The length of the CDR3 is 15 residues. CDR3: CASSLGGRGINEQFF. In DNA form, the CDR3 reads TGCGCCAGCAGCCTAGGGGGGAGAGGGATCAATGAGCAGTTCTTC.

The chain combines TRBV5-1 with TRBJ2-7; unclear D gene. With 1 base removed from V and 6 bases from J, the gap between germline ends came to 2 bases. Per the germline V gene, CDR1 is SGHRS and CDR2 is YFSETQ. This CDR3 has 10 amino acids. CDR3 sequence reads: CASSLTEQYF. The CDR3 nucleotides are TGCGCCAGCAGCTTGACCGAGCAGTACTTC.

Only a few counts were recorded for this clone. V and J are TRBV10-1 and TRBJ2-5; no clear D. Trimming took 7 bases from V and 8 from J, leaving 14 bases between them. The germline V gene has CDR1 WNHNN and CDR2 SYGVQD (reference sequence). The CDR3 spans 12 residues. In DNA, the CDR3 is TGCGCCAGCAACGCCCAAGCCAGAACCCAGTACTTC. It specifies CASNAQARTQYF.

The CDR3 loop reads CASSQFRVGETQYF. CDR3 DNA sequence: TGCGCCAGCAGCCAATTCAGGGTGGGAGAGACCCAGTACTTC. The chain combines TRBV4-1 with TRBJ2-5; a weak D match, TRBD1 (5 bases). The CDR3 consists of 14 residues. Per germline, CDR1 MGHRA and CDR2 YSYEKL. Trimming removed 2 bases at V and 4 bases at J, with 11 bases between.

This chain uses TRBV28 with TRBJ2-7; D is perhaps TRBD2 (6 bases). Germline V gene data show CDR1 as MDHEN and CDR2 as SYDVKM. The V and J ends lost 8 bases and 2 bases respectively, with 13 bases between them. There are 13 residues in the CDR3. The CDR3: CASSGTLPYEQYF. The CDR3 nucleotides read TGTGCCAGCTCCGGGACTCTCCCCTACGAGCAGTACTTC.

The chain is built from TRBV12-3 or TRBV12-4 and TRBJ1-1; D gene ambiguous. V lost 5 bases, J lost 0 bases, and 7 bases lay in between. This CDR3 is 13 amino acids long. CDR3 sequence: CASSRWLNTEAFF. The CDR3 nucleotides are TGTGCCAGCAGTCGGTGGCTGAACACTGAAGCTTTCTTT.

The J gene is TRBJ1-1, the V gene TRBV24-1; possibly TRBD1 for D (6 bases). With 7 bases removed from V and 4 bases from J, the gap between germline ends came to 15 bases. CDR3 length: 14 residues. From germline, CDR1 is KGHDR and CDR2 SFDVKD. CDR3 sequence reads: CATRSGGQGTEAFF. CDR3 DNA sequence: TGTGCCACCAGGAGCGGGGGGCAAGGCACTGAAGCTTTCTTT.

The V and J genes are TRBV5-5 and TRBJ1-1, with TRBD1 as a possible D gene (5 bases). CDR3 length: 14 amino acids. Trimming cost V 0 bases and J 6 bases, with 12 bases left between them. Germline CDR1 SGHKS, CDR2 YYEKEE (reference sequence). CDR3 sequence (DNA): TGTGCCAGCAGCTTGGAGTGGGGGAGCGCTGAAGCTTTCTTT. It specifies CASSLEWGSAEAFF.

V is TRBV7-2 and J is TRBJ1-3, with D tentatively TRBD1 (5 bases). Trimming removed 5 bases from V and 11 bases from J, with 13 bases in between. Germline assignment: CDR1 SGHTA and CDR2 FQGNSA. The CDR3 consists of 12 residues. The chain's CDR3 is CASSPRAGPIYF. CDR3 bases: TGTGCCAGCAGCCCCCGTGCGGGACCCATATATTTT.

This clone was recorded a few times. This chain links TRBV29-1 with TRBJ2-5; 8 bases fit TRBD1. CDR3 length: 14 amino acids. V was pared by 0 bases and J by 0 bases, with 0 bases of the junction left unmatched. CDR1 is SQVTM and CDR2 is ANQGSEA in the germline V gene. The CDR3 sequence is CSVEETGDQETQYF. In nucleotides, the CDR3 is TGCAGCGTTGAAGAGACAGGGGACCAAGAGACCCAGTACTTC. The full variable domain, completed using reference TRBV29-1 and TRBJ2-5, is SAVISQKPSRDICQRGTSLTIQCQVDSQVTMMFWYRQQPGQSLTLIATANQGSEATYESGFVIDKFPISRPNLTFSTLTVSNMSPEDSSIYLCSVEETGDQETQYFGPGTRLLVL.

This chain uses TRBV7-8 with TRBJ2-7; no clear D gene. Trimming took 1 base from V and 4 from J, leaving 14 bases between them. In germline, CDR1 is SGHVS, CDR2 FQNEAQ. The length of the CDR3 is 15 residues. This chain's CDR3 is CASSLGGSSTYEQYF. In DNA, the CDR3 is TGTGCCAGCAGCTTAGGGGGTAGTAGCACATACGAGCAGTACTTC.

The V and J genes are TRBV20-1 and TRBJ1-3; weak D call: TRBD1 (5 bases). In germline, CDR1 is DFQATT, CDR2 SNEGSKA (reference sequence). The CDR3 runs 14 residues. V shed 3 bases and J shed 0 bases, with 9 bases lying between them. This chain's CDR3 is CSASFGGSGNTIYF. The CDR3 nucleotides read TGCAGTGCTAGTTTTGGGGGCTCTGGAAACACCATATATTTT.

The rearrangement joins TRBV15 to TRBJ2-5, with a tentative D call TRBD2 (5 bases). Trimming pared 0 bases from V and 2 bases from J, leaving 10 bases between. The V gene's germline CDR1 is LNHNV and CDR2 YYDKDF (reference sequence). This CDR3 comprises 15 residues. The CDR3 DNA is TGTGCCACCAGCAGAGATAAAGGGAGACAAGAGACCCAGTACTTC. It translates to CATSRDKGRQETQYF.

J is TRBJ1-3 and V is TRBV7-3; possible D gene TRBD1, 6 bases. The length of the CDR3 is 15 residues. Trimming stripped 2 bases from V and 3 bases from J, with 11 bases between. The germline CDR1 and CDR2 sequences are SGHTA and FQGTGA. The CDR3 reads CASSLLSGVGNTIYF. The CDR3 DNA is TGTGCCAGCAGCTTATTGTCAGGGGTTGGAAACACCATATATTTT.

CDR3 sequence: CASSPLPTGEKLFF. The CDR3 DNA follows: TGTGCCAGCAGCCCACTCCCGACGGGTGAAAAACTGTTTTTT. V is TRBV11-3 and J is TRBJ1-4; unclear D gene. Germline V gives CDR1 SGHNT, CDR2 YENEEA. The CDR3 loop spans 14 amino acids. Trimming shortened V by 5 bases and J by 7 bases, and 14 bases separated the two germline ends.

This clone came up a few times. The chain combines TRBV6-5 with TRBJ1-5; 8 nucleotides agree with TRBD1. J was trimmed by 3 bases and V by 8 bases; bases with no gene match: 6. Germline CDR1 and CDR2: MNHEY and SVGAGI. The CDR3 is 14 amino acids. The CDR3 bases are TGTGCCAGCTCATGGACAGGGAACAATCAGCCCCAGCATTTT. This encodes CASSWTGNNQPQHF.

CDR3 amino acids: CASKISGSNQPQHF. For the CDR3, the DNA is TGTGCCAGCAAAATTTCGGGGAGCAATCAGCCCCAGCATTTT. This chain links TRBV28 with TRBJ1-5; D unresolved. Germline CDR1 MDHEN, CDR2 SYDVKM. There are 14 residues in the CDR3. Trimming shortened V by 7 bases and J by 1 base, and 11 bases separated the two germline ends.

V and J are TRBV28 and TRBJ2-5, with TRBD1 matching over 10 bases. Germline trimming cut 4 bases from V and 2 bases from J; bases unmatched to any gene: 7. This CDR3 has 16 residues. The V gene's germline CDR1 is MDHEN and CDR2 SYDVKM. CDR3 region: CASSSTGGWHQETQYF. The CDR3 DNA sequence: TGTGCCAGCAGTTCGACAGGGGGCTGGCATCAAGAGACCCAGTACTTC.

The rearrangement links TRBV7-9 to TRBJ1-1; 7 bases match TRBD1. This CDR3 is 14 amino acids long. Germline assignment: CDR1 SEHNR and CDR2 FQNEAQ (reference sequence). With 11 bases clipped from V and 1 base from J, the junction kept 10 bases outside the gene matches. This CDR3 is CACRRGTENTEAFF. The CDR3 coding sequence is TGTGCCTGCCGCAGGGGGACAGAGAACACTGAAGCTTTCTTT.

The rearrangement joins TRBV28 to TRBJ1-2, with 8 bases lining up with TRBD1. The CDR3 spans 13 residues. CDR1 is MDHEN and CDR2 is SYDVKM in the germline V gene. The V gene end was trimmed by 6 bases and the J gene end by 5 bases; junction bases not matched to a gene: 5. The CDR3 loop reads CASSAGTGYGYTF. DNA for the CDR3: TGTGCCAGCAGCGCCGGGACAGGTTATGGCTACACCTTC.

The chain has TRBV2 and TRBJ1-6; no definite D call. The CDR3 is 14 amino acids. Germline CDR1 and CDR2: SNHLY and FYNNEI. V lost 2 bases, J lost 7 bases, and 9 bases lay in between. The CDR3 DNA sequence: TGTGCCAGCAGTGAAACGAGGAGGAATTCACCCCTCCACTTT. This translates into CASSETRRNSPLHF.

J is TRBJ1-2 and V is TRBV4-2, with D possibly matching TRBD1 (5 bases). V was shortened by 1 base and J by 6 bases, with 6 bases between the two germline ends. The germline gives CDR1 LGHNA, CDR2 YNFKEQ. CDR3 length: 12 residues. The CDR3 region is CASSQVGDGYTF. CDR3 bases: TGTGCCAGCAGCCAAGTAGGGGATGGCTACACCTTC.